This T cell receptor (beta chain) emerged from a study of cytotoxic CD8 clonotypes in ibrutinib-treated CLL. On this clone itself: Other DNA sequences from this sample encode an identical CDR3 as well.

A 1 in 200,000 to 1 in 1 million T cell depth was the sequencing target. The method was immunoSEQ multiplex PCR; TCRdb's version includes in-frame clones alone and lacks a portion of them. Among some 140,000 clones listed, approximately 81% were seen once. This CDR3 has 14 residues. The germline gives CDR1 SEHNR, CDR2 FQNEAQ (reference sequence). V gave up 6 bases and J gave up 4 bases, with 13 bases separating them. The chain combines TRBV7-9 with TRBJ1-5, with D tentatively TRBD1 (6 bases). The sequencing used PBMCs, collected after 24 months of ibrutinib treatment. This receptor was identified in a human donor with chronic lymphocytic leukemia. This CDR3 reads CASSPGGGNQPQHF. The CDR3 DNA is TGTGCCAGCAGTCCGGGAGGGGGTAATCAGCCCCAGCATTTT. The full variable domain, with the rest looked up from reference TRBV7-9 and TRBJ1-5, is DTGVSQNPRHKITKRGQNVTFRCDPISEHNRLYWYRQTLGQGPEFLTYFQNEAQLEKSRLLSDRFSAERPKGSFSTLEIQRTEQGDSAMYLCASSPGGGNQPQHFGDGTRLSIL.